This T cell receptor (beta chain) was sequenced for a study of T cell repertoires in cytomegalovirus infection. Study details: Selected CMV epitopes included recently identified HLA-C-restricted ones as well as well-studied HLA-B-restricted ones.

TCRdb re-derived calls from the reads in MiXCR, one entry per CDR3 protein. The sample has roughly 87,000 distinct CDR3 sequences, about 29% seen once. Whole-study findings and limits: Clonotype analysis showed dominance of the ex vivo response by HLA-C-restricted CMV-specific TCR beta clonotypes. Identification of carriers of CMV plus the relevant HLA was achieved through cumulative public TCR beta family frequency.

For this clonotype: Its cognate antigen is unknown.

Trimming pared 3 bases from V and 9 bases from J, leaving 12 bases between. CDR3 size: 14 residues. The material sequenced was CD8+ T cells from cultured PBMCs, taken from culture after CMV antigen stimulation. The chain recombines TRBV12-3 or TRBV12-4 with TRBJ1-6, with D possibly TRBD1 on 6 matching bases. The sequence was obtained from a human donor in good health (CMV status not recorded). Some clones in this sample may be carry-over from other donors' samples. CDR3 bases: TGTGCCAGCAGTTTTGGAGGGGGTAGTTCACCCCTCCACTTT. Amino acids: CASSFGGGSSPLHF.